This T cell receptor (beta chain) came from a study of cytomegalovirus exposure and HLA in healthy donors. Broader study findings: That first-cohort TCR clusters tended to co-occur in the roughly 130 validation repertoires was found in a later analysis.

The CDR3 sequence is 14 residues long. CDR1 and CDR2 (germline): LNHNV, YYDKDF (reference sequence). Trimming left V 3 bases short and J 7 bases short, with 13 bases between. Profiling relied on immunoSEQ multiplex PCR, and the TCRdb table lists in-frame clones only, not all of them. The sample contains 130,000 to 150,000 clones, about nine tenths of which appear only once. Concerning this clone itself: What it binds is unknown.

Specimen: PBMCs. The genes are TRBV15 and TRBJ1-5; D remains ambiguous. This clonotype was sampled from a man younger than 35 in good health and CMV-seropositive. The CDR3 loop reads CATSRDSGSQPQHF. The CDR3 DNA reads TGTGCCACCAGCAGGGACTCTGGGAGCCAGCCCCAGCATTTT. Variable domain in full (rest from reference TRBV15 and TRBJ1-5): DAMVIQNPRYQVTQFGKPVTLSCSQTLNHNVMYWYQQKSSQAPKLLFHYYDKDFNNEADTPDNFQSRRPNTSFCFLDIRSPGLGDTAMYLCATSRDSGSQPQHFGDGTRLSIL.